Listed below are T cell receptor beta chains from one sample, sequenced in a study of shared clonotypes between healthy human individuals. Clones were sequenced by immunoSEQ multiplex PCR, and TCRdb holds only the in-frame ones, with some missing. Of over 2 million clones listed, 95% are singletons. The sequenced sample was naive CD4+ T cells sorted from blood. Receptors were obtained from a young man in good health. CDR3s include the opening cysteine and the closing phenylalanine or tryptophan. Each record gives: J gene, clone size, V gene, D gene, CDR3 protein, CDR3 DNA. D genes are given only for firm matches. The size entry is marked missing in some rows and otherwise reads once, few, many or a size class.

TRBJ1-4 | - | TRBV28 | - | CASLGGPNEKLFF | TGTGCCAGCTTGGGGGGACCTAATGAAAAACTGTTTTTT
TRBJ2-1 | - | TRBV5-1 | - | CASSSSRNEQFF | TGCGCCAGCAGCAGCAGCCGCAATGAGCAGTTCTTC
TRBJ2-7 | - | TRBV6-6 | - | CASSYSDGAYEQYF | TGTGCCAGCAGTTACTCGGACGGAGCCTACGAGCAGTACTTC
TRBJ1-3 | once | TRBV7-9 | - | CASRLETGRSGNTIYF | TGTGCCAGCAGGCTGGAAACAGGGCGCTCTGGAAACACCATATATTTT
TRBJ2-7 | - | TRBV25-1 | - | CASSDSVSLEQYF | TGTGCCAGCAGTGATTCAGTCAGCCTGGAGCAGTACTTC
TRBJ1-4 | - | TRBV11-2 | TRBD1 | CASTEDGTGEGEKLFF | TGTGCCAGCACCGAAGACGGGACAGGGGAGGGGGAAAAACTGTTTTTT
TRBJ2-5 | - | TRBV5-1 | - | CASSPDLRETQYF | TGCGCCAGCAGCCCCGACTTAAGGGAGACCCAGTACTTC
TRBJ1-2 | once | TRBV5-1 | - | CASSLGTVLYGYTF | TGCGCCAGCAGCTTGGGGACAGTACTCTATGGCTACACCTTC
TRBJ2-2 | - | TRBV10-3 | TRBD2 | CAISGLAGITGELFF | TGTGCCATCAGTGGGCTAGCGGGAATCACCGGGGAGCTGTTTTTT
TRBJ2-3 | - | TRBV29-1 | TRBD2 | CSVVLAEPASTDTQYF | TGCAGCGTTGTCCTAGCGGAGCCCGCTAGCACAGATACGCAGTATTTT
TRBJ2-4 | - | TRBV19 | TRBD1 | CASRRGQGENIQYF | TGTGCCAGTAGGCGCGGACAGGGGGAAAACATTCAGTACTTC
TRBJ2-7 | - | TRBV30 | TRBD2 | CAWSVLAGGPREQYF | TGTGCCTGGAGTGTGCTAGCGGGAGGGCCACGGGAGCAGTACTTC
TRBJ2-7 | - | TRBV19 | TRBD2 | CASSITGRRGTYEQYF | TGTGCCAGTAGTATTACGGGTCGGCGGGGGACCTACGAGCAGTACTTC
TRBJ2-7 | once | TRBV25-1 | - | CASRTGGEQYF | TGTGCCAGCAGGACAGGAGGAGAGCAGTACTTC
TRBJ2-3 | - | TRBV10-3 | - | CAISERWEKGTDTQYF | TGTGCCATCAGTGAGAGGTGGGAGAAGGGCACAGATACGCAGTATTTT
TRBJ2-3 | - | TRBV5-4 | - | CASGAGTSTDTQYF | TGTGCCAGCGGGGCAGGGACTAGCACAGATACGCAGTATTTT
TRBJ2-5 | - | TRBV28 | - | CASRPHGMTETQYF | TGTGCCAGCAGACCACACGGGATGACGGAGACCCAGTACTTC
TRBJ2-7 | - | TRBV7-6 | - | CASSLAPTGSGEQYF | TGTGCCAGCAGCTTAGCGCCCACAGGGTCTGGGGAGCAGTACTTC
TRBJ1-2 | - | TRBV28 | - | CASSLSQVYGYTF | TGTGCCAGCAGTTTAAGCCAGGTCTATGGCTACACCTTC
TRBJ2-5 | - | TRBV6-6 | TRBD2 | CASSYSEAGGPGTQYF | TGTGCCAGCAGTTACTCTGAAGCGGGGGGGCCAGGGACCCAGTACTTC
TRBJ1-6 | once | TRBV6-5 | - | CASRGGVSNSPLHF | TGTGCCAGCAGGGGAGGGGTGTCAAATTCACCCCTCCACTTT
TRBJ2-4 | - | TRBV11-3 | TRBD1 | CASSFRDRGQAKNIQYF | TGTGCCAGCAGCTTTCGCGACAGGGGGCAGGCCAAAAACATTCAGTACTTC
TRBJ1-2 | - | TRBV28 | TRBD1 | CASSSGTGVDNYGYTF | TGTGCCAGCAGTTCAGGGACAGGGGTAGACAACTATGGCTACACCTTC
TRBJ1-1 | - | TRBV6-5 | TRBD1 | CASSYSGDRLTFF | TGTGCCAGCAGTTACTCGGGGGACAGGCTGACTTTCTTT
TRBJ2-2 | - | TRBV15 | TRBD1 | CATSRAGTVPTGELFF | TGTGCCACCAGCAGAGCCGGGACAGTGCCCACCGGGGAGCTGTTTTTT
TRBJ1-6 | few | TRBV18 | TRBD1 | CASSPLQGAVSPLHF | TGTGCCAGCTCACCGTTACAGGGGGCGGTTTCACCCCTCCACTTT
TRBJ1-2 | - | TRBV6-5 | - | CASRSGDTSNYGYTF | TGTGCCAGCAGATCGGGGGACACTTCGAACTATGGCTACACCTTC
TRBJ1-4 | - | TRBV27 | - | CAARGQNNEKLFF | TGTGCCGCCAGAGGGCAGAATAATGAAAAACTGTTTTTT
TRBJ1-5 | - | TRBV5-5 | - | CASSRLATGDNQPQHF | TGTGCCAGCAGCCGGCTGGCGACAGGAGACAATCAGCCCCAGCATTTT
TRBJ1-6 | - | TRBV27 | TRBD1 | CASSARTGVNSPLHF | TGTGCCAGCAGTGCCCGGACAGGGGTGAATTCACCCCTCCACTTT
TRBJ2-2 | - | TRBV6-4 | TRBD2 | CASSQARGASGELFF | TGTGCCAGCAGTCAAGCGCGGGGGGCCTCCGGGGAGCTGTTTTTT
TRBJ1-3 | once | TRBV18 | - | CASSPSSDSSGNTIYF | TGTGCCAGCTCACCATCTTCAGATAGCTCTGGAAACACCATATATTTT
TRBJ1-1 | - | TRBV20-1 | - | CSASGDAEAFF | TGCAGTGCTAGCGGGGACGCTGAAGCTTTCTTT
TRBJ1-1 | - | TRBV5-1 | - | CASSLTPVTMNTEAFF | TGCGCCAGCAGCCTAACCCCCGTTACCATGAACACTGAAGCTTTCTTT
TRBJ1-2 | - | TRBV6-6 | TRBD1 | CASSYGTGNGYTF | TGTGCCAGCAGTTACGGGACAGGGAATGGCTACACCTTC
TRBJ2-7 | - | TRBV7-2 | TRBD2 | CASSPGPGGTYEQYF | TGTGCCAGCAGCCCGGGACCGGGGGGGACCTACGAGCAGTACTTC
TRBJ1-2 | once | TRBV5-6 | - | CAKTRGRNYGYTF | TGTGCCAAGACCCGGGGGCGGAACTATGGCTACACCTTC
TRBJ1-1 | - | TRBV29-1 | - | CSGEAPRNTEAFF | TGCAGCGGGGAGGCTCCTCGGAACACTGAAGCTTTCTTT
TRBJ2-7 | - | TRBV2 | TRBD2 | CATNRLAGEQYF | TGTGCCACCAACAGACTAGCAGGCGAGCAGTACTTC
TRBJ1-6 | - | TRBV19 | - | CASSITQTNSPLHF | TGTGCCAGTAGTATAACGCAGACTAATTCACCCCTCCACTTT
TRBJ2-1 | - | TRBV29-1 | TRBD1 | CSVGSRGLSRNEQFF | TGCAGCGTTGGTTCCAGGGGGCTAAGTAGAAATGAGCAGTTCTTC
TRBJ1-2 | - | TRBV5-1 | - | CASSLAGSTNTNYGYTF | TGCGCCAGCAGCCTCGCCGGGTCGACGAATACTAACTATGGCTACACCTTC
TRBJ1-3 | once | TRBV9 | - | CASSVVAGTIYF | TGTGCCAGCAGCGTAGTCGCCGGCACCATATATTTT
TRBJ1-2 | - | TRBV7-9 | TRBD1 | CASSVGGRQGENGYTF | TGTGCCAGCAGCGTAGGGGGGCGACAGGGGGAGAATGGCTACACCTTC
TRBJ1-4 | - | TRBV6-5 | - | CATGKGPGREKLFF | TGTGCCACGGGGAAGGGGCCAGGCCGTGAAAAACTGTTTTTT
TRBJ2-3 | - | TRBV6-6 | TRBD1 | CASSLGTGAIDTQYF | TGTGCCAGCAGCCTCGGGACAGGAGCCATAGATACGCAGTATTTT